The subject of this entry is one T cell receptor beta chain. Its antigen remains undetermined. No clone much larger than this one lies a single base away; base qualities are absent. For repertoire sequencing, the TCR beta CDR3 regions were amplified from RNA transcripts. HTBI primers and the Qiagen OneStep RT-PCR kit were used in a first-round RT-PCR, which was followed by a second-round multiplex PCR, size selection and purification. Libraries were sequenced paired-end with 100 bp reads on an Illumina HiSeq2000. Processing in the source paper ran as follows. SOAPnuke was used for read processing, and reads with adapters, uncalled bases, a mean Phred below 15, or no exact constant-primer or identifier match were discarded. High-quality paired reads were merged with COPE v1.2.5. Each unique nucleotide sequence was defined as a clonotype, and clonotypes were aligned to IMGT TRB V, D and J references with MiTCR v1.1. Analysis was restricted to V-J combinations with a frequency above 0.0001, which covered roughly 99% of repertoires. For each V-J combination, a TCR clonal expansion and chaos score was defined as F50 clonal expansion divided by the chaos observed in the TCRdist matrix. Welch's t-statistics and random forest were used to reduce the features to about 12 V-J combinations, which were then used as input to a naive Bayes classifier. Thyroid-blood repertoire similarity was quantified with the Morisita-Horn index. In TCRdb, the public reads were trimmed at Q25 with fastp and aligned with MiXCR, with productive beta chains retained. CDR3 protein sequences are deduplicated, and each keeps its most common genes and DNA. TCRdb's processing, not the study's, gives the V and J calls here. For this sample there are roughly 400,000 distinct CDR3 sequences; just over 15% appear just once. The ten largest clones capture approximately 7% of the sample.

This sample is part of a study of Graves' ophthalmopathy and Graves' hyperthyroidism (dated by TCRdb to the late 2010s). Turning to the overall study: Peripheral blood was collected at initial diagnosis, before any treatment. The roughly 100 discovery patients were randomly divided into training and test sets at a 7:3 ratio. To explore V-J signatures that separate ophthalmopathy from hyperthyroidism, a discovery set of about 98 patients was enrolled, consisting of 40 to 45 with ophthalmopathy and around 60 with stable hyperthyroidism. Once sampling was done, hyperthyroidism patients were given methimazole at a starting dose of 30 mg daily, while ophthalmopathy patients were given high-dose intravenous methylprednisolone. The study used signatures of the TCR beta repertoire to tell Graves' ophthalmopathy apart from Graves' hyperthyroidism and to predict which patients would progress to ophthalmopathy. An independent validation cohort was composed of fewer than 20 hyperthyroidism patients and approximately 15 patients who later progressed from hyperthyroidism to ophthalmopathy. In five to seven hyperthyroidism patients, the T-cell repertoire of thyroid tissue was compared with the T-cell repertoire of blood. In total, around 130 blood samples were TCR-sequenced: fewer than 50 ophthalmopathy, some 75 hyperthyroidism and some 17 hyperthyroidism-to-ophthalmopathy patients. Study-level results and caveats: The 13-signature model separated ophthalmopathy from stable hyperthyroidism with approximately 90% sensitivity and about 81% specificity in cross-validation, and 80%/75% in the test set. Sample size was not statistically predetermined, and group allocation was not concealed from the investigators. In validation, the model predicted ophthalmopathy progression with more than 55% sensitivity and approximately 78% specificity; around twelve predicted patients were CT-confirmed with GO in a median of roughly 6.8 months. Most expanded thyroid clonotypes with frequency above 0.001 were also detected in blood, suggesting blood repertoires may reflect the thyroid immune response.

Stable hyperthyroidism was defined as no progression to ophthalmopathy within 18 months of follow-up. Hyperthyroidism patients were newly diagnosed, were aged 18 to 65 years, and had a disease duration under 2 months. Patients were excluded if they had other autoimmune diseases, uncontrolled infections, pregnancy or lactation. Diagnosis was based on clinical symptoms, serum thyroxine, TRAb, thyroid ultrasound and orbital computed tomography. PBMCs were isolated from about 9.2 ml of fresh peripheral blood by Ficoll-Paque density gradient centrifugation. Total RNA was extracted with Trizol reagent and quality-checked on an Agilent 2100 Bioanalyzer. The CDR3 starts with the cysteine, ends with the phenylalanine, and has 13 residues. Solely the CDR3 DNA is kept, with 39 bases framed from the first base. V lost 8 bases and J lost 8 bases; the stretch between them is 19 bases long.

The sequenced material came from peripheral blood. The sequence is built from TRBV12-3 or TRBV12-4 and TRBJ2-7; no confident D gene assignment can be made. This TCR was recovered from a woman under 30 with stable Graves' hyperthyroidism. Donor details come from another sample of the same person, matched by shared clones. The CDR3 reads CASQFSGWFKQYF. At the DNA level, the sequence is TGTGCCAGCCAATTTTCTGGGTGGTTTAAGCAGTACTTC.